This T cell receptor beta chain was recovered during a study of blood T cell repertoires in COVID-19 (dated by TCRdb to 2019 to 2021). With respect to the entire study: The collaborator samples originated in the United States, Italy and Spain and spanned the acute and convalescent phases of COVID-19. The prospective study material was composed of cDNA or gDNA derived from T cells, B-cell-depleted T cells, or PBMCs. The dataset comprised deeply sampled blood TCRbeta repertoires from subjects exposed to, actively infected with, or recovered from COVID-19. The repertoires were released in a freely available public database intended as a resource for research on the immune response to SARS-CoV-2. Samples came from the ongoing ImmuneRACE study (first 160 participants) plus 1,254 subjects from 6 global collaborators. Nearly every sample came with metadata listing a de-identified subject ID, COVID-19 status, age in years and sex. Where available, HLA class I and class II types were taken from metadata supplied by the sample provider and were not determined by assay-based typing.

The CDR3 numbers 17 residues from cysteine through phenylalanine. The only DNA kept is the CDR3, 51 bases in frame from the first base. CDR1 is given as KGHSH and CDR2 as LQKENI, both from the germline V gene. The germline V and J ends show losses of 3 bases and 2 bases respectively, and no gene match explains 9 bases of the junction. Results the study describes overall, beyond this receptor: The amount of clinical and demographic metadata varied by source and participant and was provided uncurated.

Worth noting for this clone: Its antigen specificity is not known. There are no base qualities to consult, and no much larger clone falls within one base.

TCRbeta CDR3 regions were amplified from genomic DNA by means of the immunoSEQ Assay, a bias-controlled multiplex PCR. As for the original processing: The number of nucleated cells in each sample was estimated by amplification of reference gene primers within the assay. To quantify the absolute abundance of each unique TCRbeta CDR3 rearrangement, sequence reads were collapsed and filtered. For each sample, productive Simpson clonality was calculated as the square root of Simpson's diversity index over productive rearrangements. TCRdb took over this immuneACCESS table, retaining in-frame rearrangements with V and J assigned. Such tables are incomplete; in checked studies, under half of the missing clones stem from an unresolved V gene, and the remainder is unexplained. V, J and clone size reflect that table, while D and trimming were determined from the DNA. In this sample the table shows just under 300,000 clones, around nine tenths of which occur a single time. About 1.2% of the sample belongs to the ten largest clones.

Whole blood was collected in K2EDTA tubes by collaborating institutions according to the institutions' own protocols. For TCRbeta analysis, collaborators shipped samples as frozen whole blood, isolated PBMCs, or DNA extracted from either of those sample types. The sequence is built from TRBV18 and TRBJ2-3; the junction holds 9 bases that match TRBD2. Sequencing used peripheral blood. The TCR comes from a man in his sixties or seventies with acute or convalescent COVID-19. CDR3 region: CASSPVSTSGFTDTQYF. The nucleotide sequence is TGTGCCAGCTCACCGGTTTCGACTAGCGGATTCACAGATACGCAGTATTTT.